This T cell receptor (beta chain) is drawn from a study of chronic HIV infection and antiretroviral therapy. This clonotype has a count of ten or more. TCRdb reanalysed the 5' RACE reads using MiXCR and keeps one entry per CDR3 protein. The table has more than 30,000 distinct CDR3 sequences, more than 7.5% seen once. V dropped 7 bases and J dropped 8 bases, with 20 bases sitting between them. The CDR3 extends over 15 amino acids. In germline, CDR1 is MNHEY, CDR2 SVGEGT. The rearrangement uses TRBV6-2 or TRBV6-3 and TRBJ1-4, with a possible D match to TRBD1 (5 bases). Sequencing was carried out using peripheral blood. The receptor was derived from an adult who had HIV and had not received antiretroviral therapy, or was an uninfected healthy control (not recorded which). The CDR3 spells CASTFGGTRTEKLFF. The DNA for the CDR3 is TGTGCCAGCACCTTCGGAGGGACGCGGACCGAAAAACTGTTTTTT.